A single sample is the source of the 19 T cell receptor beta chains below, sequenced in a study of T cells in Graves' hyperthyroidism and ophthalmopathy (dated by TCRdb to the late 2010s). The library was made by multiplex PCR. The sequencer listed for this sample is Illumina HiSeq 2000. Amplification of TCR beta CDR3 regions was carried out from RNA transcripts. A first-round RT-PCR of the TCR CDR3 used the HTBI primer set with the Qiagen OneStep RT-PCR kit. The public reads were run again by TCRdb, first through fastp at Q25 and then through MiXCR, and only productive beta chains were kept. Each entry merges the rows of one CDR3 protein and shows their most common DNA and genes. In all, the sample holds about 380,000 distinct CDR3 sequences, and 14% of those were seen once. The ten most abundant clones make up roughly a fifth of the sample. Material for sequencing was blood. The receptors here all came from a woman aged 30 to 39 with Graves' ophthalmopathy.

In its sample, this clonotype was seen many times. The rearrangement joins TRBV12-3 or TRBV12-4 to TRBJ2-1; a possible D gene is TRBD2 (11 bases). This CDR3 comprises 21 residues. V was clipped by 3 bases and J by 8 bases, with 35 bases between them. CDR3 residues: CASSFGWGTGVSGGALDEQFF. The DNA of the CDR3 is TGTGCCAGCAGTTTCGGGTGGGGGACAGGGGTTAGCGGGGGGGCCCTAGATGAGCAGTTCTTC.

In its sample, this clonotype was seen many times. V and J are TRBV18 and TRBJ2-7, with 8 nucleotides matching TRBD2. Trimming took 2 bases from V and 2 from J; bases not matched to a gene: 5. Looked up from germline, CDR1 is KGHSH and CDR2 is LQKENI. The CDR3 spans 15 residues. CDR3 sequence reads: CASSPSGGTPYEQYF. In DNA form, the CDR3 reads TGTGCCAGCTCACCAAGCGGGGGCACCCCCTACGAGCAGTACTTC.

This clonotype was counted at least ten times. The chain couples TRBV7-8 to TRBJ1-2; 7 positions match TRBD1. From germline, CDR1 is SGHVS and CDR2 FQNEAQ. The CDR3 contains 14 residues. V shed 2 bases, J shed 3 bases, and the junction held 3 bases outside the gene matches. CDR3 in amino acids: CASSLTGVDYGYTF. The CDR3 DNA reads as TGTGCCAGCAGCTTAACAGGGGTAGACTATGGCTACACCTTC. The whole variable domain, filled in from reference TRBV7-8 and TRBJ1-2, reads GAGVSQSPRYKVAKRGQDVALRCDPISGHVSLFWYQQALGQGPEFLTYFQNEAQLDKSGLPSDRFFAERPEGSVSTLKIQRTQQEDSAVYLCASSLTGVDYGYTFGSGTRLTVV.

This clonotype was observed many times. The rearrangement joins TRBV7-2 to TRBJ2-7, with 13 bases matching TRBD2. Germline lookup yields CDR1 SGHTA and CDR2 FQGNSA. This CDR3 is built from 17 residues. Unmatched junction bases numbered 13, after V lost 5 bases and J lost 6 bases. Here the CDR3 reads CASSRGLAGALPIEQYF. DNA of the CDR3: TGTGCCAGCAGCCGCGGACTAGCGGGGGCCCTCCCGATCGAGCAGTACTTC.

This clonotype came up a few times. CDR3 residues: CASSLKAEGRLREKLFF. CDR3 DNA: TGTGCCAGCAGCTTGAAGGCAGAGGGTAGGCTGAGGGAAAAACTGTTTTTT. The chain has TRBV5-6 and TRBJ1-4; no definite D call. The ends were cut back, 1 base at V and 8 bases at J, with 21 bases in the middle. CDR3 length equals 17 residues. From germline, CDR1 is SGHDT and CDR2 YYEEEE.

This clonotype was counted only a few times. The chain has TRBV6-1 and TRBJ1-3; 9 bases are a match to TRBD1. The length of the CDR3 is 14 residues. V was clipped by 10 bases and J by 9 bases; unmatched bases: 13. Per germline, CDR1 MNHNS and CDR2 SASEGT. The CDR3 sequence is CATAFTGGEGTIYF. CDR3 nucleotides: TGTGCCACCGCTTTCACAGGGGGCGAGGGCACCATATATTTT.

This clonotype came up many times. The chain links TRBV11-2 to TRBJ1-1; D unresolved. The germline V gene encodes CDR1 SGHAT and CDR2 FQNNGV. The CDR3 length is 14 residues. V lost 3 bases and J 5 bases, leaving 13 bases between the germline ends. The CDR3 DNA reads as TGTGCCAGCAGCTTTCCACCCTCGGTAACTGAAGCTTTCTTT. This encodes CASSFPPSVTEAFF. Combining the CDR3 with reference TRBV11-2 and TRBJ1-1 gives the whole variable domain EAGVAQSPRYKIIEKRQSVAFWCNPISGHATLYWYQQILGQGPKLLIQFQNNGVVDDSQLPKDRFSAERLKGVDSTLKIQPAKLEDSAVYLCASSFPPSVTEAFFGQGTRLTVV.

The J gene is TRBJ2-2, the V gene TRBV20-1; 8 bases line up with TRBD2. The CDR3 extends over 15 amino acids. With 2 bases clipped from V and 4 bases from J, the junction kept 6 bases outside the gene matches. CDR1 is DFQATT, CDR2 SNEGSKA, per germline (reference sequence). CDR3 nucleotides: TGCAGTGCTAGATCGGCGGGGGGAAGCACCGGGGAGCTGTTTTTT. Protein sequence: CSARSAGGSTGELFF.

The genes are TRBV24-1 and TRBJ2-1, with D possibly being TRBD2 (7 bases). This CDR3 has 15 residues. V was cut by 3 bases and J by 7 bases, with 15 bases left in between. From germline, CDR1 is KGHDR and CDR2 SFDVKD. The CDR3 nucleotides are TGTGCCACCAGTGATGGGGGGGCCGGGTTGAATGAGCAGTTCTTC. It encodes CATSDGGAGLNEQFF.

The chain is built from TRBV5-1 and TRBJ2-7; no clear D gene. Trimming stripped 0 bases from V and 4 bases from J, with 11 bases between. The CDR3 length is 14 residues. Germline lookup yields CDR1 SGHRS and CDR2 YFSETQ. The CDR3 loop is CASSLGAKRYEQYF. Written as DNA, the CDR3 is TGCGCCAGCAGCTTGGGAGCGAAACGGTACGAGCAGTACTTC.

Comment on this clonotype: A single base separates this from a much larger clone, so it may be a read error. CDR3: CASSLTLGPPDTQYF. The CDR3 DNA follows: TGTGCCAGCAGTTTAACCCTAGGTCCCCCAGATACGCAGTATTTT. The chain uses TRBV12-3 or TRBV12-4 and TRBJ2-3; no reliable D call. The V end lost 2 bases, the J end lost 4 bases, and 13 bases lay between the germline ends. The CDR3 length is 15 residues.

At least ten counts were recorded for this clonotype. The chain recombines TRBV2 with TRBJ2-7; weak D call: TRBD1 (5 bases). Trimming took 6 bases from V and 1 from J, leaving 10 bases between them. The CDR3 is made up of 13 amino acids. Germline V lookup: CDR1 SNHLY, CDR2 FYNNEI. The DNA of the CDR3 is TGTGCCAGCAGAATCCGACAGTCCTACGAGCAGTACTTC. Encoded protein: CASRIRQSYEQYF.

This clonotype was counted many times. The chain has TRBV27 and TRBJ1-6, with TRBD1 as a possible D gene (6 bases). The CDR3 is made up of 15 amino acids. Germline CDR1 MNHEY, CDR2 SMNVEV (reference sequence). V lost 6 bases and J lost 6, with 15 bases in between. The CDR3 loop reads CASSFRGHLNSPLHF. The CDR3 coding sequence is TGTGCCAGCAGCTTCCGGGGACACCTTAATTCACCCCTCCACTTT.

Ten or more counts support this clonotype. This sequence joins TRBV4-1 and TRBJ2-7; 9 bases agree with TRBD1. The CDR3 is made up of 15 amino acids. The V gene end was trimmed by 1 base and the J gene end by 5 bases; junction bases not matched to a gene: 6. Germline assignment: CDR1 MGHRA and CDR2 YSYEKL. The CDR3 DNA is TGCGCCAGCAGCCAAGCCGGGACAGGGCTCGACGAGCAGTACTTC. Protein: CASSQAGTGLDEQYF.

This clonotype was found a few times. The junction differs from germline at one of its ends, possibly a read error. V usage is TRBV12-3 or TRBV12-4 and J usage is TRBJ1-6, with D possibly TRBD1 on 6 matching bases. The CDR3 runs to 14 residues. CDR3 amino acids: CAGSLRGFNSPLHF. CDR3 DNA sequence: TGTGCCGGCAGTTTGAGGGGGTTCAATTCACCCCTCCACTTT.

The chain couples TRBV19 to TRBJ2-3, with 8 bases identical to TRBD2. V dropped 6 bases and J dropped 4; count of bases not matched to a gene: 9. The germline V gene encodes CDR1 LNHDA and CDR2 SQIVND (reference sequence). The CDR3 contains 15 residues. The CDR3 spells CASRRAGEGADTQYF. CDR3 in DNA: TGTGCCAGTAGAAGAGCGGGGGAGGGGGCAGATACGCAGTATTTT.

This clonotype was seen ten or more times. For the CDR3, the DNA is TGTGCCAGCAGTTTCACGGGGGGGGAAGAGACCCAGTACTTC. Its translation is CASSFTGGEETQYF. This chain links TRBV6-1 with TRBJ2-5, with 8 nucleotides matching TRBD2. Germline V gene sequence: CDR1 MNHNS, CDR2 SASEGT. CDR3 length: 14 amino acids. The trim removed 5 bases at V and 3 bases at J, leaving 5 bases unmatched.

The CDR3 nucleotides are TGTGCCAGCAGTTTATTCAGGGCAAGTGCTAATGAAAAACTGTTTTTT. It specifies CASSLFRASANEKLFF. J is TRBJ1-4 and V is TRBV28, with D maybe TRBD1 (5 bases). The CDR3 contains 16 residues. V was cut by 1 base and J by 3 bases, with 12 bases left in between. Germline V gene data show CDR1 as MDHEN and CDR2 as SYDVKM.

The table lists this clonotype with many counts. The rearrangement joins TRBV24-1 to TRBJ2-2; tentative D call: TRBD2 (7 bases). Germline V gives CDR1 KGHDR, CDR2 SFDVKD. V dropped 9 bases and J dropped 5 bases, with 15 bases sitting between them. The CDR3 runs to 14 residues. The CDR3 DNA is TGTGCCACCTCCTACCGGGGGGCAACCGGGGAGCTGTTTTTT. Amino acids: CATSYRGATGELFF.